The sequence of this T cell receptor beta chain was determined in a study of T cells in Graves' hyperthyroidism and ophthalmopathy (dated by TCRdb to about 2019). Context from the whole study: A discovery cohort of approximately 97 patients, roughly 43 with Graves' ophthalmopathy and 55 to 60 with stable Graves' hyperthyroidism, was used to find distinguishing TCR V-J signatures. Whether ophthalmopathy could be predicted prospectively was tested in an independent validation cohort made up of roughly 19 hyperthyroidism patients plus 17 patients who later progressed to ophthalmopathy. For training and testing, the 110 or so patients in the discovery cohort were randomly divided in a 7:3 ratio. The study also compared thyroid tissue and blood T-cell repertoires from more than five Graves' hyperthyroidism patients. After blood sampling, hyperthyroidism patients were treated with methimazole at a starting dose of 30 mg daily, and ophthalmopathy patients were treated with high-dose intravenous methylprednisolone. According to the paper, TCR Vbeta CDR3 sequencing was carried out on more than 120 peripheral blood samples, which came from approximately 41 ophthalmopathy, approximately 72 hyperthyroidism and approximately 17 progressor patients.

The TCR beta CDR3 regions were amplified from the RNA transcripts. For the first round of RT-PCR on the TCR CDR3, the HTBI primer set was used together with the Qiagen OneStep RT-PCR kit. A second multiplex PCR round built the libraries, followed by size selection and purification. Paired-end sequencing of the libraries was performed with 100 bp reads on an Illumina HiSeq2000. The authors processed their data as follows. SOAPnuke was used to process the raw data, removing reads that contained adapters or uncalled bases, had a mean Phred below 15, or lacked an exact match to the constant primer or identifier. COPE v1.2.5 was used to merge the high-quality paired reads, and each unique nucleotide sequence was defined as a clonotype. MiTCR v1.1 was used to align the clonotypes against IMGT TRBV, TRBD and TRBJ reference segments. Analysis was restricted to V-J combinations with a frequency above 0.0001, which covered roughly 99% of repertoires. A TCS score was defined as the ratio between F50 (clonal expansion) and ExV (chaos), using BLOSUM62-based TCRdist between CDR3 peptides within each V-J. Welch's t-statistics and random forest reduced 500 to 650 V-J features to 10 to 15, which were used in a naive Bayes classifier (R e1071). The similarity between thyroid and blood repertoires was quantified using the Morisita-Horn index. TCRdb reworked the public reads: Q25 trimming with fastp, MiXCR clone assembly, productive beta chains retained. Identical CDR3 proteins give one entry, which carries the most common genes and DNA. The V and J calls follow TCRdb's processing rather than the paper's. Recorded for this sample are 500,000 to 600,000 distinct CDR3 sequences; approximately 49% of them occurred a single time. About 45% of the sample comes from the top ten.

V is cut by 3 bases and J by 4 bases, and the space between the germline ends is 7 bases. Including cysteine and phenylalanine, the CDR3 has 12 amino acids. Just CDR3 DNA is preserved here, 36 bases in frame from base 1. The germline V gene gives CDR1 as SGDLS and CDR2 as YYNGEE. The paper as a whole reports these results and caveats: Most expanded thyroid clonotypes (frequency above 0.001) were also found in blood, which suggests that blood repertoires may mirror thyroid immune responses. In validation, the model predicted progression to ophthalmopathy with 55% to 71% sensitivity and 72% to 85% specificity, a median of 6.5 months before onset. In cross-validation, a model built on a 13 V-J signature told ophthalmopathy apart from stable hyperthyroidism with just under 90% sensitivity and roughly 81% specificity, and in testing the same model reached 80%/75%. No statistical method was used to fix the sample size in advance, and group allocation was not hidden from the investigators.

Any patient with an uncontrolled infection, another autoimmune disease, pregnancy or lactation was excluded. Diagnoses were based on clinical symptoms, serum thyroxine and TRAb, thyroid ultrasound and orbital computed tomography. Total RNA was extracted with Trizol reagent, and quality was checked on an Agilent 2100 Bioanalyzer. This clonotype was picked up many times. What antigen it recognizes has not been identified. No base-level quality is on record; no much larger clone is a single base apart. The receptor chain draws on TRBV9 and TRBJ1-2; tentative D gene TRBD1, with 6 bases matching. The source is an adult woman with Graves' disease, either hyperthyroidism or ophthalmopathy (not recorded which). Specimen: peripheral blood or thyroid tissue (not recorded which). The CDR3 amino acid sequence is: CASSEDSYGYTF. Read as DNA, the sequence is TGTGCCAGCAGCGAGGACAGCTATGGCTACACCTTC.